This TCR beta chain comes out of a study of T cells of healthy individuals. This clonotype was counted once. In TCRdb, the 5' RACE reads were re-called with MiXCR into one record per CDR3 protein. The sample records around 63,000 distinct CDR3 sequences, 16% being singletons. This CDR3 spans 15 amino acids. CDR1 and CDR2 (germline): SGHRS, YFSETQ. Between the trimmed V and J ends, which lost 4 bases and 2 bases, there was a span of 10 bases. The rearrangement joins TRBV5-1 to TRBJ1-6; D remains ambiguous. This TCR was recovered from a human donor in good health. CDR3 nucleotides: TGCGCCAGCAGCGCGGGTATGACCTATAATTCACCCCTCCACTTT. Protein sequence: CASSAGMTYNSPLHF.